Below are 14 T cell receptor beta chains sequenced from a single sample in a study of blood T cell repertoires in COVID-19 (dated by TCRdb to the early 2020s). Receptor amplification or capture employed the immunoSEQ multiplex PCR assay. As stored in TCRdb, this immuneACCESS dataset retains in-frame rearrangements with V and J assigned. A fraction of the clones does not appear; measured against another copy, unresolved V genes explain less than half of the discrepancy, and the remainder lacks a known reason. The sample records approximately 38,000 clones, about 86% of which are singletons. The top ten clonotypes cover less than 25% of the sample. The sequencing input was peripheral blood. Receptors originate from a human donor with acute or convalescent COVID-19. The donor label of this sample is uncertain.

The chain combines TRBV5-1 with TRBJ1-1; 7 bases agree with TRBD1. The trim removed 6 bases at V and 7 bases at J, leaving 6 bases unmatched. Germline V gives CDR1 SGHRS, CDR2 YFSETQ. The CDR3 length is 12 residues. CDR3 amino acids: CASKGTAIEAFF. CDR3 DNA: TGCGCCAGCAAAGGGACAGCGATTGAAGCTTTCTTT.

This chain joins TRBV11-2 and TRBJ2-3, with a tentative D call TRBD2 (6 bases). Germline V gene lookup returns CDR1 SGHAT and CDR2 FQNNGV. Trimming left V 5 bases short and J 3 bases short, with 15 bases between. This CDR3 has 15 amino acids. CDR3 sequence (DNA): TGTGCCAGCAGCCGAGGAGGGCAAAGAACAGATACGCAGTATTTT. Encoded protein: CASSRGGQRTDTQYF.

The chain couples TRBV6-5 to TRBJ1-1; D may be TRBD1 (6 bases). V was trimmed by 6 bases and J by 4 bases, leaving 12 bases between them. Germline V CDR1 and CDR2: MNHEY, SVGAGI. The CDR3 has 13 residues. CDR3 nucleotide sequence: TGTGCCAGCAGCATGGCGGGGGCCACTGAAGCTTTCTTT. Translating gives CASSMAGATEAFF.

The chain uses TRBV9 and TRBJ1-1; TRBD1 aligns across 7 bases. The CDR3 is 16 residues long. Per the germline V gene, CDR1 is SGDLS and CDR2 is YYNGEE. V trimming: 0 bases; J trimming: 3 bases; junction bases outside the gene matches: 8. This chain's CDR3 is CASSVAYDRADTEAFF. The CDR3 DNA is TGTGCCAGCAGCGTAGCATATGACAGGGCGGACACTGAAGCTTTCTTT.

This sequence joins TRBV5-1 and TRBJ2-3, with no clear D. CDR3 size: 14 residues. Trimming stripped 3 bases from V and 1 base from J, with 9 bases between. Per germline, CDR1 SGHRS and CDR2 YFSETQ. In DNA, the CDR3 is TGCGCCAGCAGCTCGAGCCACGGCACAGATACGCAGTATTTT. This gives the protein CASSSSHGTDTQYF.

The gene calls are TRBV28 and TRBJ1-5, with D tentatively TRBD1 (6 bases). The germline CDR1 and CDR2 sequences are MDHEN and SYDVKM. V was shortened by 5 bases and J by 0 bases, with 11 bases between the two germline ends. There are 15 residues in the CDR3. CDR3: CASSGGGLSNQPQHF. The DNA for the CDR3 is TGTGCCAGCAGTGGGGGGGGGCTTAGCAATCAGCCCCAGCATTTT.

The CDR3 DNA is TGTGCCAGCACTCCCGCTGGACAGGGGGCGGCGGGCTACACCTTC. It codes for CASTPAGQGAAGYTF. This sequence joins TRBV6-6 and TRBJ1-2, with 11 bases identical to TRBD1. The CDR3 has 15 amino acids. Germline V lookup: CDR1 MNHNY, CDR2 SVGAGI (reference sequence). Trimming took 7 bases from V and 8 from J; bases not matched to a gene: 12.

V is TRBV28 and J is TRBJ1-2, with 9 bases aligning to TRBD1. V was clipped by 3 bases and J by 5 bases; unmatched bases: 4. The CDR3 sequence is 14 residues long. The V gene's germline CDR1 is MDHEN and CDR2 SYDVKM. CDR3 residues: CASSLGDRAYGYTF. The CDR3 nucleotides read TGTGCCAGCAGTTTGGGGGACAGGGCTTATGGCTACACCTTC.

V is TRBV5-1 and J is TRBJ2-7; 8 nucleotides match TRBD2. The CDR3 covers 14 residues. The J segment lost 1 base and the V segment lost 5 bases, leaving 5 bases of the junction unmatched. Germline V lookup: CDR1 SGHRS, CDR2 YFSETQ. DNA of the CDR3: TGCGCCAGCAGTCAAGCGGGAGTTTCCTACGAGCAGTACTTC. It codes for CASSQAGVSYEQYF.

DNA for the CDR3: TGTGCCAGCAGTCTAGCGGGACAACCGAGAAATGAGCAGTTCTTC. It encodes CASSLAGQPRNEQFF. The chain has TRBV25-1 and TRBJ2-1; 9 bases align to TRBD2. Germline CDR1 MGHDK, CDR2 SYGVNS. The CDR3 sequence is 15 residues long. With 5 bases clipped from V and 7 bases from J, the junction kept 9 bases outside the gene matches. Drawing the rest from reference TRBV25-1 and TRBJ2-1, the complete variable domain is EADIYQTPRYLVIGTGKKITLECSQTMGHDKMYWYQQDPGMELHLIHYSYGVNSTEKGDLSSESTVSRIRTEHFPLTLESARPSHTSQYLCASSLAGQPRNEQFFGPGTRLTVL.

The chain recombines TRBV29-1 with TRBJ2-7; weak D call: TRBD2 (5 bases). The CDR3 sequence is 11 residues long. CDR1 and CDR2 (germline): SQVTM, ANQGSEA. V lost 5 bases, J lost 5 bases, and 10 bases lay in between. The CDR3 region has the DNA TGCAGCGTTTGGGAGAGCCACGAGCAGTACTTC. Translated, it gives CSVWESHEQYF.

This clone was picked up one time. The J gene is TRBJ1-2, the V gene TRBV19, with 9 nucleotides matching TRBD1. This CDR3 is 16 amino acids long. The V gene end was trimmed by 8 bases and the J gene end by 3 bases; junction bases not matched to a gene: 13. Germline lookup yields CDR1 LNHDA and CDR2 SQIVND (reference sequence). The DNA for the CDR3 is TGTGCCAGTTCTGCCGGGACAGGGTTCATTTACTATGGCTACACCTTC. Encoded protein: CASSAGTGFIYYGYTF.

The rearrangement uses TRBV7-2 and TRBJ2-7; D is unclear. Germline-derived CDR1 and CDR2 are SGHTA and FQGNSA. The CDR3 spans 11 residues. V lost 3 bases and J lost 3, with 3 bases in between. Here the CDR3 DNA reads TGTGCCAGCAGCTTGAGCTACGAGCAGTACTTC. Translating gives CASSLSYEQYF. The full variable domain, in which reference TRBV7-2 and TRBJ2-7 provide the parts outside the CDR3, is GAGVSQSPSNKVTEKGKDVELRCDPISGHTALYWYRQSLGQGLEFLIYFQGNSAPDKSGLPSDRFSAERTGGSVSTLTIQRTQQEDSAVYLCASSLSYEQYFGPGTRLTVT.

There are a few counts of this clone. This chain uses TRBV25-1 with TRBJ1-1; 7 bases align to TRBD1. Unmatched junction bases numbered 5, after V lost 4 bases and J lost 6 bases. Germline loops: CDR1 MGHDK, CDR2 SYGVNS. CDR3 length: 13 amino acids. CDR3 in amino acids: CASSGRGQSEAFF. CDR3 coding DNA: TGTGCCAGCAGTGGGAGGGGGCAGTCTGAAGCTTTCTTT.